These 30 T cell receptor beta chains originate from one sample sequenced in a study of blood T cell repertoires in COVID-19. Sequencing used immunoSEQ multiplex PCR; TCRdb keeps in-frame clones, though not all of them. The sample gives fewer than 200,000 clones, about four fifths of which show up once; around 3.4% is in the top ten. Sequencing was done on a sample of peripheral blood. The receptor set was obtained from a woman of 80 years or more with acute or convalescent COVID-19.

The chain recombines TRBV6-5 with TRBJ2-3, with 8 bases fitting TRBD2. The trim removed 8 bases at V and 6 bases at J, leaving 10 bases unmatched. The germline gives CDR1 MNHEY, CDR2 SVGAGI. CDR3 size: 14 residues. The CDR3 loop reads CASYGGALADTQYF. DNA of the CDR3: TGTGCCAGCTACGGGGGGGCACTGGCTGATACGCAGTATTTT.

This clone was counted a few times. The rearrangement links TRBV29-1 to TRBJ2-1; 9 bases align to TRBD1. With V trimmed by 7 bases and J by 4 bases, 17 bases remained unmatched. The CDR3 length is 17 residues. CDR1 SQVTM and CDR2 ANQGSEA come from the germline V gene. The CDR3 protein is CSAAGTGYTEGYNEQFF. The CDR3 DNA reads TGCAGCGCAGCCGGGACAGGGTACACCGAGGGGTACAATGAGCAGTTCTTC.

The V call is TRBV14, the J call TRBJ1-6, with TRBD1 matching over 9 bases. Trimming removed 4 bases from V and 10 bases from J; junction bases left unmatched: 2. The CDR3 is 13 residues long. The germline V gene has CDR1 SGHDN and CDR2 FVKESK. The CDR3 DNA reads TGTGCCAGCAGCCGACAGGGGGGGTCACCCCTCCACTTT. It translates to CASSRQGGSPLHF. The full variable domain, in which reference TRBV14 and TRBJ1-6 provide the parts outside the CDR3, is EAGVTQFPSHSVIEKGQTVTLRCDPISGHDNLYWYRRVMGKEIKFLLHFVKESKQDESGMPNNRFLAERTGGTYSTLKVQPAELEDSGVYFCASSRQGGSPLHFGNGTRLTVT.

In nucleotides, the CDR3 is TGTGCCAGCAGCTTACAGATAGCGGGGGGCGGTGAGACCCAGTACTTC. The encoded protein is CASSLQIAGGGETQYF. This sequence joins TRBV7-6 and TRBJ2-5; the match to TRBD2 covers 10 bases. V lost 2 bases, J lost 5 bases, and 8 bases stayed unmatched. Per germline, CDR1 SGHVS and CDR2 FNYEAQ. CDR3 length: 16 residues.

The chain is built from TRBV12-5 and TRBJ2-1, with D possibly being TRBD2 (6 bases). The CDR3 spans 11 residues. Germline values: CDR1 LGHNT, CDR2 FRNRAP. Trimming left V 5 bases short and J 10 bases short, with 9 bases between. The CDR3 is CASGRGTEQFF. CDR3 nucleotides: TGTGCTAGTGGTCGCGGGACGGAGCAGTTCTTC.

The rearrangement links TRBV19 to TRBJ1-1; TRBD1 might be the D (5 bases). The ends were cut back, 6 bases at V and 0 bases at J, with 11 bases in the middle. This CDR3 comprises 14 residues. Germline lookup yields CDR1 LNHDA and CDR2 SQIVND (reference sequence). CDR3 residues: CASRFRGLNTEAFF. For the CDR3, the DNA is TGTGCCAGTAGGTTTAGGGGATTGAACACTGAAGCTTTCTTT.

This sequence joins TRBV30 and TRBJ1-6, with D unclear. CDR3 length equals 13 residues. The germline V and J ends were trimmed by 0 bases and 8 bases, with 8 bases remaining between them. CDR1 GTSNPN and CDR2 SVGIG come from the germline V gene (reference sequence). In DNA, the CDR3 is TGTGCCTGGAGTGTGCAAACGGATTCACCCCTCCACTTT. It encodes CAWSVQTDSPLHF.

The sample holds a few counts of this clone. This chain joins TRBV19 and TRBJ1-5; TRBD1 agrees at 7 bases. This CDR3 comprises 16 residues. Germline CDR1 LNHDA, CDR2 SQIVND (reference sequence). V dropped 6 bases and J dropped 7; count of bases not matched to a gene: 15. The CDR3 spells CASSPLGLQGGQPQHF. The DNA for the CDR3 is TGTGCCAGTAGCCCCCTCGGGCTCCAGGGGGGCCAGCCCCAGCATTTT. Full variable domain (remainder filled in from reference TRBV19 and TRBJ1-5): DGGITQSPKYLFRKEGQNVTLSCEQNLNHDAMYWYRQDPGQGLRLIYYSQIVNDFQKGDIAEGYSVSREKKESFPLTVTSAQKNPTAFYLCASSPLGLQGGQPQHFGDGTRLSIL.

This clone came up many times. The chain uses TRBV11-3 and TRBJ2-1, with D maybe TRBD1 (6 bases). Germline CDR1 reads SGHNT; CDR2 reads YENEEA. V shed 0 bases and J shed 5 bases, with 11 bases lying between them. The CDR3 is made up of 15 amino acids. For the CDR3, the DNA is TGTGCCAGCAGCTTAGATCAGGGGTCGAACAATGAGCAGTTCTTC. Encoded protein: CASSLDQGSNNEQFF.

V and J are TRBV2 and TRBJ2-3, with 8 bases fitting TRBD1. J was trimmed by 0 bases and V by 5 bases; bases with no gene match: 4. Looked up from germline, CDR1 is SNHLY and CDR2 is FYNNEI. This CDR3 contains 15 residues. The DNA of the CDR3 is TGTGCCAGCAGTTCGCAGGGGGCCAGCACAGATACGCAGTATTTT. Its translation: CASSSQGASTDTQYF.

This clone has a single count. The V call is TRBV7-6, the J call TRBJ1-1, with 7 bases identical to TRBD1. Losses at the gene ends were 5 bases for V and 3 bases for J; bases not matched to a gene: 12. There are 16 residues in the CDR3. The germline V gene has CDR1 SGHVS and CDR2 FNYEAQ. CDR3 residues: CASSPPQGIRDTEAFF. The CDR3 nucleotides read TGTGCCAGCAGCCCCCCACAGGGGATTAGGGACACTGAAGCTTTCTTT.

This clone was observed once. The chain is built from TRBV5-5 and TRBJ2-6; no clear D gene. V was trimmed by 0 bases and J by 1 base, leaving 8 bases between them. This CDR3 is built from 16 residues. CDR1 and CDR2 (germline): SGHKS, YYEKEE (reference sequence). The CDR3 loop is CASSLGLSSGANVLTF. CDR3 DNA: TGTGCCAGCAGCTTGGGGTTGAGTTCTGGGGCCAACGTCCTGACTTTC. The full variable domain, rest sourced from reference TRBV5-5 and TRBJ2-6, is DAGVTQSPTHLIKTRGQQVTLRCSPISGHKSVSWYQQVLGQGPQFIFQYYEKEERGRGNFPDRFSARQFPNYSSELNVNALLLGDSALYLCASSLGLSSGANVLTFGAGSRLTVL.

This clone was detected once. One end of the junction does not line up with germline, which may come from a read error. The chain uses TRBV7-3 and TRBJ1-1, with TRBD1 matching 8 bases. Germline V CDR1 and CDR2: SGHTA, FQGTGA. CDR3 length: 14 residues. CDR3 bases: TGTGCCAGCAGCCTAACCGGGACAGGCGCTGAAGCTTTCTTT. Its translation is CASSLTGTGAEAFF.

The count of this clone is one. The gene calls are TRBV9 and TRBJ2-2; a possible D gene is TRBD1 (6 bases). The CDR3 spans 15 residues. Germline V CDR1 and CDR2: SGDLS, YYNGEE. Trimming removed 5 bases at V and 0 bases at J, with 11 bases between. The CDR3 nucleotides read TGTGCCAGCAGTATCAGGGGCACGAACACCGGGGAGCTGTTTTTT. The encoded protein is CASSIRGTNTGELFF. The complete variable domain, with remaining parts taken from reference TRBV9 and TRBJ2-2, reads DSGVTQTPKHLITATGQRVTLRCSPRSGDLSVYWYQQSLDQGLQFLIQYYNGEERAKGNILERFSAQQFPDLHSELNLSSLELGDSALYFCASSIRGTNTGELFFGEGSRLTVL.

This clone has just a few counts. J is TRBJ2-1 and V is TRBV4-2, with 15 bases identical to TRBD2. V gave up 1 base and J gave up 0 bases; unmatched junction bases: 10. Germline CDR1 and CDR2: LGHNA and YNFKEQ. CDR3 length: 21 amino acids. CDR3 nucleotide sequence: TGTGCCAGCAGCCAAGTTGGAGGTGGACTAGCGGGAGGGGGCTCCTACAATGAGCAGTTCTTC. Protein product: CASSQVGGGLAGGGSYNEQFF.

The CDR3, as DNA: TGTGCCAGCAGCTTAGGGGAGTTCTCTGAAGCTTTCTTT. This sequence encodes CASSLGEFSEAFF. The rearrangement links TRBV7-3 to TRBJ1-1; D not resolved. CDR1 SGHTA and CDR2 FQGTGA come from the germline V gene. Trimming left V 2 bases short and J 6 bases short, with 10 bases between. The CDR3 loop spans 13 amino acids.

This chain uses TRBV28 with TRBJ1-1; a weak D match, TRBD1 (6 bases). Germline assignment: CDR1 MDHEN and CDR2 SYDVKM. Trimming removed 5 bases from V and 5 bases from J, with 24 bases in between. CDR3 size: 17 residues. The CDR3 DNA sequence: TGTGCCAGCAGTCCCCCTGGTGAGGGAGGGGGTGTTACTGAAGCTTTCTTT. The encoded protein is CASSPPGEGGGVTEAFF.

This chain joins TRBV18 and TRBJ2-7; 9 bases map to TRBD2. Germline V CDR1 and CDR2: KGHSH, LQKENI. The CDR3 is 16 residues long. After removal of 8 bases from V and 0 bases from J, the junction contained 11 bases not matched to a gene. CDR3 nucleotides: TGTGCCAGCGGGGGTAGCGGGAGTGGAACCTCCTACGAGCAGTACTTC. Translating it yields CASGGSGSGTSYEQYF. Drawing the rest from reference TRBV18 and TRBJ2-7, the complete variable domain is NAGVMQNPRHLVRRRGQEARLRCSPMKGHSHVYWYRQLPEEGLKFMVYLQKENIIDESGMPKERFSAEFPKEGPSILRIQQVVRGDSAAYFCASGGSGSGTSYEQYFGPGTRLTVT.

The V gene is TRBV7-3, the J gene TRBJ2-3; D gene ambiguous. The V gene lost 2 bases and the J gene lost 0 bases, with 12 bases spanning the gap. The CDR3 sequence is 16 residues long. Germline CDR1 and CDR2: SGHTA and FQGTGA. The CDR3 sequence is CASSLSPVTSTDTQYF. The CDR3 region has the DNA TGTGCCAGCAGCTTATCGCCGGTTACTAGCACAGATACGCAGTATTTT. The complete variable domain, with remaining parts taken from reference TRBV7-3 and TRBJ2-3, reads GAGVSQTPSNKVTEKGKYVELRCDPISGHTALYWYRQSLGQGPEFLIYFQGTGAADDSGLPNDRFFAVRPEGSVSTLKIQRTERGDSAVYLCASSLSPVTSTDTQYFGPGTRLTVL.

The gene calls are TRBV2 and TRBJ2-1; D remains unclear. The CDR3 totals 13 residues. Germline CDR1 and CDR2: SNHLY and FYNNEI. Trimming removed 10 bases from V and 1 base from J, with 11 bases in between. The CDR3 spells CATRRQSYNEQFF. The CDR3 nucleotides are TGTGCCACGCGGCGGCAATCCTACAATGAGCAGTTCTTC.

This chain connects TRBV6-1 to TRBJ2-1; 11 bases line up with TRBD2. The germline V gene has CDR1 MNHNS and CDR2 SASEGT. This CDR3 region has 16 residues. V lost 3 bases, J lost 3 bases, and 4 bases stayed unmatched. The CDR3 nucleotides are TGTGCCAGCAGTGATAGCGGGAGGGCCTACTACAATGAGCAGTTCTTC. Translating gives CASSDSGRAYYNEQFF.

This chain joins TRBV5-1 and TRBJ2-1; 12 bases are a match to TRBD1. This CDR3 is 15 amino acids long. J was trimmed by 7 bases and V by 4 bases; bases with no gene match: 6. Germline V gene data show CDR1 as SGHRS and CDR2 as YFSETQ. In nucleotides, the CDR3 is TGCGCCAGCAGCGCCCGGGACAGGGGGCAGAATGAGCAGTTCTTC. This translates into CASSARDRGQNEQFF.

The chain uses TRBV9 and TRBJ1-1; a weak D match, TRBD1 (6 bases). V shed 0 bases and J shed 5 bases, with 14 bases lying between them. From germline, CDR1 is SGDLS and CDR2 YYNGEE. CDR3 length: 15 residues. The CDR3 DNA reads as TGTGCCAGCAGCGTAGTTACAGGGAACCCTACTGAAGCTTTCTTT. This encodes CASSVVTGNPTEAFF.

V usage is TRBV2 and J usage is TRBJ1-1; 8 bases agree with TRBD1. There are 15 residues in the CDR3. Germline CDR1 SNHLY, CDR2 FYNNEI. The junction had 10 bases not matched to a gene; V was cut back by 7 bases and J by 3 bases. The CDR3 sequence: CASTMTGVTYTEAFF. The CDR3 DNA reads TGTGCCAGCACAATGACAGGGGTCACGTACACTGAAGCTTTCTTT.

This chain uses TRBV6-1 with TRBJ1-1; no firm D call. Germline CDR1 and CDR2: MNHNS and SASEGT. The CDR3 is 15 amino acids. V was shortened by 0 bases and J by 5 bases, with 13 bases between the two germline ends. This CDR3 reads CASSEAWAGDTEAFF. CDR3 in DNA: TGTGCCAGCAGTGAAGCTTGGGCAGGCGATACTGAAGCTTTCTTT.

This clone was found a few times. This chain uses TRBV6-2 or TRBV6-3 with TRBJ1-5, with D possibly matching TRBD1 (5 bases). The germline V gene encodes CDR1 MNHEY and CDR2 SVGEGT. The V gene lost 5 bases and the J gene lost 7 bases, with 15 bases spanning the gap. This CDR3 contains 14 residues. The CDR3 spells CASSDEWGGQPQHF. CDR3 sequence (DNA): TGTGCCAGCAGTGATGAATGGGGGGGGCAGCCCCAGCATTTT.

The V gene is TRBV10-2, the J gene TRBJ2-7; 7 bases are a match to TRBD1. This CDR3 spans 15 amino acids. Trimming cost V 6 bases and J 0 bases; bases outside gene matches: 8. Germline loops: CDR1 WSHSY, CDR2 SAAADI. In nucleotides, the CDR3 is TGCGCCAGCAGAGGGACAGCGAGCCTCTCCTACGAGCAGTACTTC. Protein product: CASRGTASLSYEQYF.

The rearrangement links TRBV5-1 to TRBJ1-1; 9 positions match TRBD1. Germline-derived CDR1 and CDR2 are SGHRS and YFSETQ. This CDR3 spans 15 amino acids. V lost 0 bases and J lost 5; bases outside the gene matches: 5. CDR3 in amino acids: CASSLDGQGRTEAFF. For the CDR3, the DNA is TGCGCCAGCAGCTTGGACGGACAGGGGAGGACTGAAGCTTTCTTT.

This rearrangement joins TRBV18 to TRBJ1-2; D unresolved. V was trimmed by 2 bases and J by 2 bases, leaving 6 bases between them. CDR3 length: 13 amino acids. The germline V gene encodes CDR1 KGHSH and CDR2 LQKENI. CDR3 DNA: TGTGCCAGCTCACCAGACGGGAACTATGGCTACACCTTC. Translation gives CASSPDGNYGYTF.

This sequence joins TRBV30 and TRBJ1-1, with 7 bases aligning to TRBD1. The V segment lost 1 base and the J segment 11 bases; nucleotides outside the gene matches: 10. CDR1 and CDR2 (germline): GTSNPN, SVGIG (reference sequence). The CDR3 has 13 amino acids. This CDR3 reads CAWSEQGTLGAFF. CDR3 nucleotides: TGTGCCTGGAGTGAACAGGGGACACTGGGTGCTTTCTTT.